Following are 8 T cell receptor beta chains from one sample sequenced in a study of OX40 agonist ivuxolimab in advanced cancers. The assay was immunoSEQ multiplex PCR, and TCRdb's table has in-frame clones only and misses some. The table shows tens of thousands of clones, with about 87% occurring only once. The specimen was CD4+ or CD8+ T cells sorted from blood, collected in a trial of the OX40 agonist ivuxolimab. These receptors all come from an adult with an advanced solid tumor such as melanoma, head and neck, liver or kidney cancer.

Remarks on this clone: Within the sample, other DNA sequences also encode this same CDR3. The rearrangement uses TRBV11-3 and TRBJ2-3; D is perhaps TRBD2 (6 bases). Between the trimmed V and J ends, which lost 3 bases and 1 base, there was a span of 8 bases. Looked up from germline, CDR1 is SGHNT and CDR2 is YENEEA. The CDR3 has 14 amino acids. The CDR3 protein is CASSLVAGTDTQYF. DNA for the CDR3: TGTGCCAGCAGCTTGGTAGCGGGCACAGATACGCAGTATTTT.

The chain is built from TRBV7-2 and TRBJ1-1, with D maybe TRBD1 (6 bases). CDR3 size: 13 residues. V lost 1 base and J lost 4, with 7 bases in between. Germline loops: CDR1 SGHTA, CDR2 FQGNSA. In DNA form, the CDR3 reads TGTGCCAGCAGCTTAGACAGGGTCACTGAAGCTTTCTTT. Translating it yields CASSLDRVTEAFF.

J is TRBJ2-7 and V is TRBV5-4; TRBD1 matches 8 bases. V gave up 4 bases and J gave up 4 bases; unmatched junction bases: 10. CDR1 SGHNT and CDR2 YYREEE come from the germline V gene (reference sequence). This CDR3 comprises 15 residues. CDR3 nucleotide sequence: TGTGCCAGCAGCCCCAAGACAGGGGCGGAGTACGAGCAGTACTTC. This gives the protein CASSPKTGAEYEQYF.

The chain has TRBV2 and TRBJ1-1, with TRBD1 as a possible D gene (5 bases). V lost 6 bases, J lost 4 bases, and 12 bases lay in between. Germline V gives CDR1 SNHLY, CDR2 FYNNEI. This CDR3 contains 13 residues. The CDR3 nucleotides are TGTGCCAGCAGGTCGGGGGGAAGCACTGAAGCTTTCTTT. This gives the protein CASRSGGSTEAFF.

The gene calls are TRBV19 and TRBJ2-7; 11 nucleotides agree with TRBD1. Germline V gene data show CDR1 as LNHDA and CDR2 as SQIVND (reference sequence). V lost 5 bases and J lost 7; bases outside the gene matches: 16. CDR3 size: 17 residues. CDR3 nucleotide sequence: TGTGCCAGTAGTTCCCCTGGGTGGACAGGGGGCGCGCGGGAGCAGTACTTC. It yields the protein CASSSPGWTGGAREQYF.

This clone has more than one count but fewer than ten. The chain is built from TRBV15 and TRBJ2-2; no firm D call. V was clipped by 0 bases and J by 4 bases, with 6 bases between them. In germline, CDR1 is LNHNV, CDR2 YYDKDF (reference sequence). There are 14 residues in the CDR3. CDR3 in DNA: TGTGCCACCAGCAGAGACAGGAGCACCGGGGAGCTGTTTTTT. This sequence encodes CATSRDRSTGELFF.

The V call is TRBV7-9, the J call TRBJ1-3, with a weak D call TRBD1 (5 bases). The V gene lost 6 bases and the J gene lost 4 bases, with 16 bases spanning the gap. CDR1 is SEHNR, CDR2 FQNEAQ, per germline (reference sequence). The CDR3 extends over 15 amino acids. The chain's CDR3 is CASRPGGGEGNTIYF. In DNA form, the CDR3 reads TGTGCCAGCAGACCCGGGGGGGGTGAAGGAAACACCATATATTTT.

This sequence joins TRBV28 and TRBJ1-1, with D uncertain. Germline CDR1 and CDR2: MDHEN and SYDVKM. V lost 4 bases, J lost 1 base, and 7 bases lay in between. This CDR3 is built from 13 residues. Written as DNA, the CDR3 is TGTGCCAGCAGTTGGCAGGCGAACACTGAAGCTTTCTTT. It specifies CASSWQANTEAFF.